This T cell receptor (beta chain) was observed in a study of cytomegalovirus exposure and HLA in healthy donors. The study's findings and limits: Links to common viral pathogens appeared, in a later analysis, for several of the most significant clusters. DRB1 showed the most TCR associations and HLA-C the fewest in a later analysis, as rates varied by HLA locus.

Concerning this clone: What it recognizes is unknown.

Germline V CDR1 and CDR2: GTSNPN, SVGIG (reference sequence). Trimming cost V 4 bases and J 5 bases, with 12 bases left between them. The CDR3 length is 13 residues. The PCR was carried out with 60 Vbeta primers and 13 Jbeta primers. The assay was immunoSEQ multiplex PCR, and TCRdb's table has in-frame clones only and misses some. The top ten clones hold roughly 0.22% of a sample with fewer than 250,000 clones, 65% to 80% of them seen once. Sequencing was carried out using PBMCs. The rearrangement uses TRBV30 and TRBJ1-5; D unclear. This sequence originates from a girl aged 2 to 9 in good health and CMV-seronegative. DNA for the CDR3: TGTGCCTGGACCGAACAGTTTGATCAGCCCCAGCATTTT. This encodes CAWTEQFDQPQHF. Together with reference TRBV30 and TRBJ1-5, the CDR3 gives the full variable domain: SQTIHQWPATLVQPVGSPLSLECTVEGTSNPNLYWYRQAAGRGLQLLFYSVGIGQISSEVPQNLSASRPQDRQFILSSKKLLLSDSGFYLCAWTEQFDQPQHFGDGTRLSIL.